Shown below are 8 T cell receptor beta chains from a single sample sequenced in a study of spatial heterogeneity in lung cancer. The time point denotes: sample taken at primary tumor resection. TCRdb independently ran MiXCR on the 5' RACE reads; one entry per CDR3 protein. Found here are about 44,000 distinct CDR3 sequences, about an eighth of them singletons; the top ten hold approximately 60%. The source was PBMCs, collected at surgery. The receptors come from a male donor with early-stage non-small cell lung cancer.

The genes are TRBV5-1 and TRBJ1-5; maybe TRBD1 (5 bases). V gave up 3 bases and J gave up 3 bases, with 13 bases separating them. The CDR3 sequence is 15 residues long. The V gene's germline CDR1 is SGHRS and CDR2 YFSETQ. CDR3 residues: CASSSGQGDNQPQHF. The CDR3 DNA sequence: TGCGCCAGCAGCTCTGGGCAGGGCGACAATCAGCCCCAGCATTTT. The whole variable domain, remainder taken from reference TRBV5-1 and TRBJ1-5, is KAGVTQTPRYLIKTRGQQVTLSCSPISGHRSVSWYQQTPGQGLQFLFEYFSETQRNKGNFPGRFSGRQFSNSRSEMNVSTLELGDSALYLCASSSGQGDNQPQHFGDGTRLSIL.

This clonotype was picked up a small number of times. The chain couples TRBV18 to TRBJ2-1, with TRBD2 matching 9 bases. The CDR3 is 13 residues long. The junction had 3 bases not matched to a gene; V was cut back by 3 bases and J by 9 bases. The germline CDR1 and CDR2 sequences are KGHSH and LQKENI. The CDR3 protein is CASSPGLAFEQFF. CDR3 DNA sequence: TGTGCCAGCTCACCGGGACTAGCATTTGAGCAGTTCTTC.

This clonotype was found a few times. This rearrangement joins TRBV18 to TRBJ1-2; unclear D gene. Trimming took off 2 bases at V and 4 bases at J, with 8 bases between the two ends. The CDR3 extends over 13 amino acids. The germline CDR1 and CDR2 sequences are KGHSH and LQKENI. The chain's CDR3 is CASSPSGGYGYTF. The CDR3 bases are TGTGCCAGCTCACCAAGCGGAGGCTATGGCTACACCTTC.

This clonotype was seen only a few times. The chain has TRBV2 and TRBJ2-2; no clear D. CDR3 length equals 13 residues. Trimming took off 8 bases at V and 0 bases at J, with 7 bases between the two ends. Germline CDR1 reads SNHLY; CDR2 reads FYNNEI. CDR3: CASRLANTGELFF. The CDR3 DNA reads as TGTGCCAGCCGGCTGGCGAACACCGGGGAGCTGTTTTTT.

This clonotype was counted only a few times. The J gene is TRBJ2-5, the V gene TRBV28, with 11 nucleotides matching TRBD2. The CDR3 has 14 residues. The junction had 7 bases not matched to a gene; V was cut back by 11 bases and J by 2 bases. Germline V gene lookup returns CDR1 MDHEN and CDR2 SYDVKM. The CDR3 loop reads CAWNSGRGQETQYF. The CDR3, as DNA: TGTGCCTGGAATAGCGGGAGGGGTCAAGAGACCCAGTACTTC.

This clonotype occurred a few times. Here the CDR3 DNA reads TGTGCCAGCATTGCAGACCCTATCTCCTACGAGCAGTACTTC. It specifies CASIADPISYEQYF. V usage is TRBV6-2 or TRBV6-3 and J usage is TRBJ2-7; D is unresolved. This CDR3 has 14 amino acids. Germline CDR1 is MNHEY and CDR2 is SVGEGT. The V gene lost 7 bases and the J gene lost 0 bases, with 13 bases spanning the gap.

A remark on this clonotype: One end of the junction is discordant with germline, which a read error may explain. The chain carries TRBV7-2 and TRBJ2-7; 8 bases map to TRBD1. The CDR3 contains 17 residues. Germline-derived CDR1 and CDR2 are SGHTA and FQGNSA. As DNA, the CDR3 is TGTGTCAGCAGCGCAGGGCGGCCCGGGACAGGAGATTACGAGCAGTACTTC. Its protein product is CVSSAGRPGTGDYEQYF.

This chain links TRBV29-1 with TRBJ2-1; 10 bases match TRBD1. Trimming at V came to 7 bases and at J to 5 bases, leaving 8 bases not matched to a gene. Germline V lookup: CDR1 SQVTM, CDR2 ANQGSEA. There are 14 residues in the CDR3. The DNA for the CDR3 is TGCAGCGCATACCGACAGGGGGCTAACAATGAGCAGTTCTTC. Translation gives CSAYRQGANNEQFF.